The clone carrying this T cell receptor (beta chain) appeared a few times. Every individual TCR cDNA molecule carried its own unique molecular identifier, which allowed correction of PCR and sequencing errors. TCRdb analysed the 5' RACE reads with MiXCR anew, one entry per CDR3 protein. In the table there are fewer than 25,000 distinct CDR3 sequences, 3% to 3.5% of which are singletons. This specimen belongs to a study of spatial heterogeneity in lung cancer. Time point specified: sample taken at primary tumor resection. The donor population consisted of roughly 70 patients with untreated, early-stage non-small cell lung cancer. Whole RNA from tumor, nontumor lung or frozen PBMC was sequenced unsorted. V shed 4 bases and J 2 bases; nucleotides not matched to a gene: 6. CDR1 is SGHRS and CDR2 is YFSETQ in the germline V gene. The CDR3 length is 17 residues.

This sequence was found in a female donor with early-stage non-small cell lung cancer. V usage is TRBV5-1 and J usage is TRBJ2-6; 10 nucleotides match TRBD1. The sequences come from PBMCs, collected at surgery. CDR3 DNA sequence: TGCGCCAGCAGCGCTACCGGGACAGGGGCTGGGGCCAACGTCCTGACTTTC. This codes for CASSATGTGAGANVLTF.